The TCR beta chain under discussion was sequenced for a study of shared clonotypes between healthy human individuals. Whole-study context: Donors consisted of a couple of women and a few men between 18 and 49. Study-level points and caveats: Among four donors, approximately 5.4% of naive CD4 clonotypes were found in common.

The deep-level immunoSEQ assay was used. Repertoires were generated with immunoSEQ multiplex PCR, while TCRdb's copy carries only in-frame clones and drops some. Among some 580,000 clones listed, almost 97% were seen once. It was into CD45RA+ naive and CD45RA-negative memory subsets that the CD4+ cells were split. In the case of this clone: Its specificity is not known.

The receptor was isolated from a woman in her twenties or thirties in good health. The sample comprised naive CD4+ T cells sorted from blood. Subset meaning: CD45RA+ positively selected.

In nucleotides, the CDR3 is TGCAGCGTTGAACTAGAGTTCACCTACGAGCAGTACTTC. It encodes CSVELEFTYEQYF. V and J are TRBV29-1 and TRBJ2-7; D is unclear. Per the germline V gene, CDR1 is SQVTM and CDR2 is ANQGSEA. This CDR3 is 13 amino acids long. V was cut by 2 bases and J by 2 bases, with 10 bases left in between.